The 10 T cell receptor beta chains presented below share a single source sample, sequenced in a study of shared clonotypes between healthy human individuals. TCRdb's copy holds only in-frame clones and misses some; the assay was immunoSEQ multiplex PCR. In the table there are fewer than 1.6 million clones, about 98.5% of which are singletons. The sample consisted of naive CD4+ T cells sorted from blood. Subset here: CD45RA+ positively selected. These receptors all stem from a man aged 25 to 40 in good health.

The chain employs TRBV11-3 and TRBJ2-5; D perhaps matches TRBD2 (6 bases). V was cut by 1 base and J by 5 bases, with 14 bases left in between. Germline V gene lookup returns CDR1 SGHNT and CDR2 YENEEA. This CDR3 has 15 amino acids. In DNA, the CDR3 is TGTGCCAGCAGCTTAGGGCGGGGAGGCCGGGAGACCCAGTACTTC. This encodes CASSLGRGGRETQYF.

The V gene is TRBV18, the J gene TRBJ2-2, with D uncertain. CDR3 length: 16 residues. Between the trimmed V and J ends, which lost 0 bases and 2 bases, there was a span of 10 bases. The V gene's germline CDR1 is KGHSH and CDR2 LQKENI. The CDR3 loop reads CASSPPSSPNTGELFF. Written as DNA, the CDR3 is TGTGCCAGCTCACCACCGTCCAGTCCAAACACCGGGGAGCTGTTTTTT.

With regard to this clone: This specimen includes other DNA sequences encoding the same CDR3. The V and J genes are TRBV7-9 and TRBJ2-7; D remains unclear. Germline values: CDR1 SEHNR, CDR2 FQNEAQ (reference sequence). There are 11 residues in the CDR3. The V end lost 1 base, the J end lost 6 bases, and 4 bases lay between the germline ends. The CDR3 DNA sequence: TGTGCCAGCAGCTTAGGCCCCGAGCAGTACTTC. Protein product: CASSLGPEQYF.

CDR3: CSKREASTDTQYF. The CDR3 coding sequence is TGCAGCAAGCGGGAGGCTAGCACAGATACGCAGTATTTT. The chain recombines TRBV29-1 with TRBJ2-3, with 9 bases lining up with TRBD2. The V gene end was trimmed by 8 bases and the J gene end by 0 bases; junction bases not matched to a gene: 3. The CDR3 length is 13 residues. Germline V CDR1 and CDR2: SQVTM, ANQGSEA.

The DNA for the CDR3 is TGCGCCAGCAGCCCCACTCTGCGGGACATCGGGGAGCAGTACTTC. Translating it yields CASSPTLRDIGEQYF. The chain couples TRBV5-1 to TRBJ2-7; D tentatively reads TRBD1 or TRBD2 (6 bases each). The CDR3 runs 15 residues. V was pared by 4 bases and J by 7 bases, with 21 bases between. The germline gives CDR1 SGHRS, CDR2 YFSETQ.

The V gene is TRBV29-1, the J gene TRBJ2-2; 7 bases are shared with TRBD1. With V trimmed by 8 bases and J by 4 bases, 7 bases remained unmatched. This CDR3 comprises 13 residues. Germline lookup yields CDR1 SQVTM and CDR2 ANQGSEA. DNA of the CDR3: TGCAGCTTTCGGACAGGTCCCACCGGGGAGCTGTTTTTT. Translated, it gives CSFRTGPTGELFF.

The chain joins TRBV28 to TRBJ1-1; a possible D gene is TRBD1 (5 bases). This CDR3 region has 18 residues. In germline, CDR1 is MDHEN, CDR2 SYDVKM. Trimming shortened V by 2 bases and J by 4 bases, and 23 bases separated the two germline ends. The CDR3 protein is CASSLPAGMFTRGTEAFF. The CDR3 DNA sequence: TGTGCCAGCAGTTTACCCGCAGGGATGTTTACGAGGGGCACTGAAGCTTTCTTT. Drawing the rest from reference TRBV28 and TRBJ1-1, the complete variable domain is DVKVTQSSRYLVKRTGEKVFLECVQDMDHENMFWYRQDPGLGLRLIYFSYDVKMKEKGDIPEGYSVSREKKERFSLILESASTNQTSMYLCASSLPAGMFTRGTEAFFGQGTRLTVV.

The chain joins TRBV6-1 to TRBJ2-7, with D perhaps TRBD1 (7 bases). Per germline, CDR1 MNHNS and CDR2 SASEGT. The CDR3 is 14 residues long. V lost 6 bases and J 3 bases, leaving 15 bases between the germline ends. The CDR3 DNA sequence: TGTGCCAGCAGGGCGGGACAGCGCCTCTACGAGCAGTACTTC. This encodes CASRAGQRLYEQYF.

The chain couples TRBV30 to TRBJ2-3, with 10 nucleotides matching TRBD2. The CDR3 runs to 15 residues. The V gene end was trimmed by 3 bases and the J gene end by 3 bases; junction bases not matched to a gene: 6. Germline V gene lookup returns CDR1 GTSNPN and CDR2 SVGIG (reference sequence). The CDR3 loop reads CAWRLSGRATDTQYF. CDR3 bases: TGTGCCTGGAGATTAAGCGGGAGGGCAACAGATACGCAGTATTTT.

V usage is TRBV7-2 and J usage is TRBJ2-1; D is unclear. The CDR3 loop spans 13 amino acids. CDR1 SGHTA and CDR2 FQGNSA come from the germline V gene. V shed 2 bases and J shed 4 bases, with 6 bases lying between them. For the CDR3, the DNA is TGTGCCAGCAGCTTAAATGAGTACAATGAGCAGTTCTTC. Translation gives CASSLNEYNEQFF.